Each of the 17 T cell receptor beta chains below was sequenced from the same sample in a study of cytomegalovirus exposure and HLA in healthy donors. The method was immunoSEQ multiplex PCR; TCRdb's version includes in-frame clones alone and lacks a portion of them. The sample has 150,000 to 200,000 clones, roughly 80% seen once; the top ten hold about 2.1%. The sample taken for sequencing was PBMCs. The receptors here all came from a man younger than 45 in good health and CMV-seropositive.

This chain connects TRBV6-5 to TRBJ1-4; D may be TRBD1 (5 bases). CDR1 MNHEY and CDR2 SVGAGI come from the germline V gene. Trimming removed 0 bases from V and 8 bases from J, with 13 bases in between. This CDR3 is 15 amino acids long. The CDR3 coding sequence is TGTGCCAGCAGTTACTCGAGCTGGGGCGACGAAAAACTGTTTTTT. This gives the protein CASSYSSWGDEKLFF.

V usage is TRBV19 and J usage is TRBJ1-5; 7 positions match TRBD1. Germline V CDR1 and CDR2: LNHDA, SQIVND (reference sequence). The CDR3 length is 15 residues. V was clipped by 1 base and J by 1 base; unmatched bases: 1. CDR3 region: CASSIVGGSNQPQHF. The CDR3, as DNA: TGTGCCAGTAGTATAGTAGGGGGCAGCAATCAGCCCCAGCATTTT.

The chain couples TRBV27 to TRBJ2-7; 11 positions match TRBD2. This CDR3 region has 18 residues. J lost 2 bases, V lost 0 bases, and 9 bases had no gene match. Germline CDR1 is MNHEY and CDR2 is SMNVEV (reference sequence). CDR3 in DNA: TGTGCCAGCAGTTTATCCACGCTGACTAGCGGGATTACCTACGAGCAGTACTTC. This encodes CASSLSTLTSGITYEQYF.

The chain has TRBV9 and TRBJ2-1; D is perhaps TRBD2 (7 bases). V was pared by 4 bases and J by 10 bases, with 21 bases between. The germline gives CDR1 SGDLS, CDR2 YYNGEE. CDR3 length: 15 residues. CDR3 amino acids: CASSLLAHEGEEQFF. The CDR3, as DNA: TGTGCCAGCAGCTTACTAGCGCACGAGGGGGAGGAGCAGTTCTTC.

The genes are TRBV9 and TRBJ2-7; possibly TRBD2 for D (6 bases). The CDR3 length is 13 residues. Germline CDR1 SGDLS, CDR2 YYNGEE. V dropped 4 bases and J dropped 7 bases, with 15 bases sitting between them. CDR3 nucleotide sequence: TGTGCCAGCAGCCCGGGACTCCTGCCTGAGCAGTACTTC. Its protein is CASSPGLLPEQYF. The full variable domain, its missing parts supplied by reference TRBV9 and TRBJ2-7, is DSGVTQTPKHLITATGQRVTLRCSPRSGDLSVYWYQQSLDQGLQFLIQYYNGEERAKGNILERFSAQQFPDLHSELNLSSLELGDSALYFCASSPGLLPEQYFGPGTRLTVT.

The V gene is TRBV27, the J gene TRBJ2-1; 12 bases map to TRBD1. V trimming: 3 bases; J trimming: 0 bases; junction bases outside the gene matches: 6. Germline V gene sequence: CDR1 MNHEY, CDR2 SMNVEV (reference sequence). The CDR3 spans 18 residues. The CDR3 DNA reads as TGTGCCAGCAGTTTTTCTGGGACAGGGGGCTTCTCCTACAATGAGCAGTTCTTC. It yields the protein CASSFSGTGGFSYNEQFF.

This clone was observed a handful of times. This rearrangement joins TRBV4-3 to TRBJ1-2; a possible D gene is TRBD1 (5 bases). Per the germline V gene, CDR1 is LGHNA and CDR2 is YSLEER. V was shortened by 0 bases and J by 8 bases, with 16 bases between the two germline ends. CDR3 length: 15 residues. This chain's CDR3 is CASSQEESVRGGYTF. The CDR3 DNA is TGCGCCAGCAGCCAAGAGGAGAGCGTCCGGGGGGGCTACACCTTC.

The V gene is TRBV5-1, the J gene TRBJ2-3; 9 bases map to TRBD2. Germline V CDR1 and CDR2: SGHRS, YFSETQ. V lost 4 bases, J lost 0 bases, and 12 bases stayed unmatched. The CDR3 is 18 residues long. CDR3 coding DNA: TGCGCCAGCAGCCCGGAACTAGCGGGTTCCTCTAGCACAGATACGCAGTATTTT. Amino acids: CASSPELAGSSSTDTQYF.

In its sample, this clone was seen a few times. The chain employs TRBV27 and TRBJ2-7; D remains ambiguous. The CDR3 is made up of 14 amino acids. The germline CDR1 and CDR2 sequences are MNHEY and SMNVEV (reference sequence). V was clipped by 0 bases and J by 9 bases, with 15 bases between them. The CDR3 bases are TGTGCCAGCAGTTTATCCCCTAGAGCAGCACGGCAGTACTTC. It encodes CASSLSPRAARQYF.

The chain combines TRBV7-2 with TRBJ1-1; D not certain. The V and J ends lost 0 bases and 1 base respectively, with 9 bases between them. The CDR3 spans 15 residues. The germline V gene has CDR1 SGHTA and CDR2 FQGNSA. The CDR3 sequence: CASSLAGVENTEAFF. The CDR3 DNA reads as TGTGCCAGCAGCTTAGCCGGGGTAGAGAACACTGAAGCTTTCTTT.

The chain joins TRBV5-5 to TRBJ2-7; 11 nucleotides line up with TRBD1. Trimming removed 3 bases from V and 6 bases from J; junction bases left unmatched: 5. Germline lookup yields CDR1 SGHKS and CDR2 YYEKEE (reference sequence). The CDR3 length is 14 residues. CDR3 coding DNA: TGTGCCAGCAGCTCGCCGGGGACAGGGGGCGAGCAGTACTTC. This codes for CASSSPGTGGEQYF.

This clone appeared once. The chain has TRBV5-1 and TRBJ2-5, with a tentative D call TRBD1 (5 bases). This CDR3 comprises 14 residues. Trimming stripped 0 bases from V and 2 bases from J, with 8 bases between. CDR1 and CDR2 from the germline V gene are SGHRS and YFSETQ. The CDR3 here is CASSLEGKQETQYF. The CDR3 DNA reads as TGCGCCAGCAGCTTGGAGGGGAAACAAGAGACCCAGTACTTC.

This clone was observed a few times. In nucleotides, the CDR3 is TGTGCCAGCAGCGCGCAGGGTCACCCCTACTCTGAAGCTTTCTTT. It yields the protein CASSAQGHPYSEAFF. The rearrangement links TRBV5-8 to TRBJ1-1; a weak D match, TRBD1 (5 bases). Trimming cost V 4 bases and J 6 bases, with 19 bases left between them. This CDR3 region has 15 residues. CDR1 and CDR2 from the germline V gene are SGHTS and YDEGEE.

This rearrangement joins TRBV5-6 to TRBJ2-1, with TRBD2 identical over 9 bases. CDR1 is SGHDT and CDR2 is YYEEEE in the germline V gene. This CDR3 has 16 residues. Germline trimming cut 5 bases from V and 13 bases from J; bases unmatched to any gene: 19. The CDR3 here is CASRPLNSGGVGVQFF. CDR3 coding DNA: TGTGCCAGCAGACCTCTCAATAGCGGGGGCGTGGGGGTTCAGTTCTTC.

DNA of the CDR3: TGTGCCTGGAGTGGTGTTGCCAGGTACGAGCAGTACTTC. Translation: CAWSGVARYEQYF. The gene calls are TRBV30 and TRBJ2-7; D is undetermined. Per the germline V gene, CDR1 is GTSNPN and CDR2 is SVGIG (reference sequence). Trimming shortened V by 1 base and J by 4 bases, and 11 bases separated the two germline ends. This CDR3 contains 13 residues.

The chain recombines TRBV5-1 with TRBJ2-1; 7 bases are shared with TRBD2. J was trimmed by 5 bases and V by 7 bases; bases with no gene match: 3. The CDR3 contains 12 residues. Germline V gene data show CDR1 as SGHRS and CDR2 as YFSETQ. DNA for the CDR3: TGCGCCAGCGCGGGGGACCACAATGAGCAGTTCTTC. This encodes CASAGDHNEQFF.

The count of this clone is one. The genes are TRBV7-9 and TRBJ1-4, with 7 bases lining up with TRBD1. V trimming: 1 base; J trimming: 7 bases; junction bases outside the gene matches: 9. The germline V gene encodes CDR1 SEHNR and CDR2 FQNEAQ (reference sequence). This CDR3 is 16 amino acids long. Here the CDR3 DNA reads TGTGCCAGCAGCTTAGTCGGGACAGCATCGGGTGAAAAACTGTTTTTT. Translated, it gives CASSLVGTASGEKLFF.